One sample yielded the 20 T cell receptor beta chains listed below, sequenced in a study of blood T cell repertoires in COVID-19. The protocol was immunoSEQ multiplex PCR, while the TCRdb copy is restricted to in-frame clones and leaves out a portion. Found here are about 280,000 clones, roughly 85% of them singletons; the top ten hold less than 6.5%. The sequenced material came from peripheral blood. The receptors were gathered from a man between 45 and 60 years old with active or convalescent COVID-19.

This sequence joins TRBV10-1 and TRBJ1-4, with 7 positions matching TRBD1. This CDR3 comprises 13 residues. The V and J ends lost 8 bases and 3 bases, in that order; junction bases with no gene match: 3. Germline CDR1 and CDR2: WNHNN and SYGVQD (reference sequence). CDR3 in amino acids: CASQGQPNEKLFF. DNA of the CDR3: TGCGCCAGCCAGGGACAGCCTAATGAAAAACTGTTTTTT.

The chain is built from TRBV11-2 and TRBJ2-3, with D unresolved. CDR1 and CDR2 from the germline V gene are SGHAT and FQNNGV. This CDR3 comprises 13 residues. With 6 bases removed from V and 4 bases from J, the gap between germline ends came to 11 bases. The CDR3 coding sequence is TGTGCCAGCAGGGCAGATCAGTCAGATACGCAGTATTTT. It specifies CASRADQSDTQYF.

The rearrangement joins TRBV28 to TRBJ2-7; 7 bases fit TRBD2. The CDR3 sequence is 17 residues long. CDR1 MDHEN and CDR2 SYDVKM come from the germline V gene. V lost 6 bases, J lost 3 bases, and 17 bases stayed unmatched. In nucleotides, the CDR3 is TGTGCCAGCAGCTCCCTATCGGGGGGAATCCCGTACTACGAGCAGTACTTC. This codes for CASSSLSGGIPYYEQYF. Full variable domain (rest looked up from reference TRBV28 and TRBJ2-7): DVKVTQSSRYLVKRTGEKVFLECVQDMDHENMFWYRQDPGLGLRLIYFSYDVKMKEKGDIPEGYSVSREKKERFSLILESASTNQTSMYLCASSSLSGGIPYYEQYFGPGTRLTVT.

The chain carries TRBV3-1 (or the pseudogene TRBV3-2) and TRBJ2-5, with D uncertain. The CDR3 loop spans 12 amino acids. V dropped 4 bases and J dropped 0 bases, with 3 bases sitting between them. Germline values: CDR1 LGHDT, CDR2 YNNKEL (reference sequence). CDR3 loop: CASSPYQETQYF. The CDR3 DNA sequence: TGTGCCAGCAGCCCTTACCAAGAGACCCAGTACTTC.

The rearrangement joins TRBV6-5 to TRBJ1-6; D gene ambiguous. The CDR3 sequence is 13 residues long. Deletions cut 10 bases from V and 12 bases from J, with 19 bases between. Germline V CDR1 and CDR2: MNHEY, SVGAGI. In DNA, the CDR3 is TGTGCCACCGCGGAGGGAGCCCGTTTACCCCTCCACTTT. This gives the protein CATAEGARLPLHF.

This chain joins TRBV6-5 and TRBJ2-2; no reliable D call. This CDR3 has 13 amino acids. Trimming stripped 6 bases from V and 6 bases from J, with 11 bases between. Germline lookup yields CDR1 MNHEY and CDR2 SVGAGI. CDR3 DNA sequence: TGTGCCAGCAGCTTTTCTGTCGCCGGGGAGCTGTTTTTT. It is translated as CASSFSVAGELFF.

This clone was seen at least ten times. This chain connects TRBV9 to TRBJ1-2; TRBD1 is a possible D gene (6 bases). CDR3 length: 13 amino acids. V was shortened by 3 bases and J by 5 bases, with 11 bases between the two germline ends. CDR1 is SGDLS, CDR2 YYNGEE, per germline. The CDR3 DNA reads as TGTGCCAGCAGCGGGACAGAGCTATATGGCTACACCTTC. This translates into CASSGTELYGYTF. The entire variable domain, with the rest obtained from reference TRBV9 and TRBJ1-2, is as follows: DSGVTQTPKHLITATGQRVTLRCSPRSGDLSVYWYQQSLDQGLQFLIQYYNGEERAKGNILERFSAQQFPDLHSELNLSSLELGDSALYFCASSGTELYGYTFGSGTRLTVV.

The chain is built from TRBV19 and TRBJ1-3; unclear D gene. This CDR3 is 14 amino acids long. The V gene's germline CDR1 is LNHDA and CDR2 SQIVND (reference sequence). The V gene lost 6 bases and the J gene lost 0 bases, with 9 bases spanning the gap. The CDR3 protein is CASRAGSSGNTIYF. The CDR3, as DNA: TGTGCCAGTAGGGCGGGAAGCTCTGGAAACACCATATATTTT.

The chain is built from TRBV11-2 and TRBJ2-3; 10 nucleotides align to TRBD1. Germline values: CDR1 SGHAT, CDR2 FQNNGV. The CDR3 consists of 16 residues. V lost 7 bases, J lost 0 bases, and 7 bases stayed unmatched. The chain's CDR3 is CASTQGQGISTDTQYF. For the CDR3, the DNA is TGTGCCAGCACCCAGGGACAGGGGATCAGCACAGATACGCAGTATTTT. Based on the CDR3 plus reference TRBV11-2 and TRBJ2-3, the full variable domain is EAGVAQSPRYKIIEKRQSVAFWCNPISGHATLYWYQQILGQGPKLLIQFQNNGVVDDSQLPKDRFSAERLKGVDSTLKIQPAKLEDSAVYLCASTQGQGISTDTQYFGPGTRLTVL.

This clone was counted once. This chain links TRBV5-5 with TRBJ2-7, with TRBD2 identical over 7 bases. Trimming took 1 base from V and 5 from J; bases not matched to a gene: 12. The length of the CDR3 is 16 residues. CDR1 SGHKS and CDR2 YYEKEE come from the germline V gene (reference sequence). The CDR3 is CASSLWAGEIQNEQYF. For the CDR3, the DNA is TGTGCCAGCAGCTTGTGGGCGGGAGAAATTCAGAACGAGCAGTACTTC.

In this sample, this clone turned up a few times. The chain is built from TRBV27 and TRBJ1-4; D possibly corresponds to TRBD1 (5 bases). The V and J ends lost 7 bases and 7 bases respectively, with 19 bases between them. The CDR3 length is 15 residues. Germline assignment: CDR1 MNHEY and CDR2 SMNVEV (reference sequence). The CDR3 region is CASMRGRGNGEKLFF. DNA for the CDR3: TGTGCCAGCATGCGAGGACGGGGGAACGGTGAAAAACTGTTTTTT.

This chain connects TRBV30 to TRBJ2-7, with 9 positions matching TRBD1. The CDR3 consists of 14 residues. Germline V gene data show CDR1 as GTSNPN and CDR2 as SVGIG (reference sequence). Losses at the gene ends were 0 bases for V and 4 bases for J; bases not matched to a gene: 4. The CDR3 DNA follows: TGTGCCTGGAGTGTAGGGACAGGGATGTACGAGCAGTACTTC. It encodes CAWSVGTGMYEQYF.

The chain joins TRBV7-9 to TRBJ1-5; TRBD1 might be the D (6 bases). Trimming stripped 1 base from V and 2 bases from J, with 6 bases between. CDR1 and CDR2 (germline): SEHNR, FQNEAQ (reference sequence). CDR3 length: 14 residues. DNA of the CDR3: TGTGCCAGCAGCTTAGGGGGGCGCAATCAGCCCCAGCATTTT. This codes for CASSLGGRNQPQHF. Filled out from reference TRBV7-9 and TRBJ1-5, the complete variable domain reads DTGVSQNPRHKITKRGQNVTFRCDPISEHNRLYWYRQTLGQGPEFLTYFQNEAQLEKSRLLSDRFSAERPKGSFSTLEIQRTEQGDSAMYLCASSLGGRNQPQHFGDGTRLSIL.

This sequence joins TRBV9 and TRBJ2-5, with 7 bases matching TRBD2. J gave up 2 bases and V 2 bases, and 6 bases lay outside the gene matches. The CDR3 extends over 15 amino acids. Germline assignment: CDR1 SGDLS and CDR2 YYNGEE. Here the CDR3 reads CASSVQPGGQETQYF. In nucleotides, the CDR3 is TGTGCCAGCAGCGTTCAGCCCGGGGGGCAAGAGACCCAGTACTTC.

The chain is built from TRBV6-5 and TRBJ1-1; no firm D call. The CDR3 has 13 amino acids. Germline-derived CDR1 and CDR2 are MNHEY and SVGAGI. Trimming cost V 6 bases and J 2 bases, with 10 bases left between them. In DNA, the CDR3 is TGTGCCAGCAGGCCTCAGGTAAACACTGAAGCTTTCTTT. Its protein is CASRPQVNTEAFF.

The chain couples TRBV7-3 to TRBJ2-7; a weak D match, TRBD1 (6 bases). Trimming took off 5 bases at V and 1 base at J, with 15 bases between the two ends. Germline V CDR1 and CDR2: SGHTA, FQGTGA. CDR3 length: 15 amino acids. CDR3 protein: CASSLQGQGSYEQYF. In nucleotides, the CDR3 is TGTGCCAGCAGCCTCCAGGGGCAGGGATCCTACGAGCAGTACTTC.

V gene TRBV19 combines with J gene TRBJ2-7; D perhaps matches TRBD2 (5 bases). CDR3 length: 15 residues. CDR1 and CDR2 from the germline V gene are LNHDA and SQIVND (reference sequence). V was cut by 3 bases and J by 0 bases, with 12 bases left in between. The CDR3 nucleotides read TGTGCCAGTAGTATCGGGCGGGCTGGCTCCTACGAGCAGTACTTC. As protein: CASSIGRAGSYEQYF.

This sequence joins TRBV27 and TRBJ1-5, with D possibly TRBD1 on 5 matching bases. The CDR3 spans 13 residues. Germline assignment: CDR1 MNHEY and CDR2 SMNVEV (reference sequence). Trimming took off 4 bases at V and 7 bases at J, with 11 bases between the two ends. The CDR3 nucleotides read TGTGCCAGCAGTTGGGCCACAGGCCAGCCCCAGCATTTT. Protein product: CASSWATGQPQHF.

The chain carries TRBV30 and TRBJ1-2; 9 nucleotides line up with TRBD1. V dropped 3 bases and J dropped 6; count of bases not matched to a gene: 17. Germline loops: CDR1 GTSNPN, CDR2 SVGIG (reference sequence). There are 17 residues in the CDR3. CDR3 sequence reads: CAWSLPTMTGGRHGYTF. As DNA, the CDR3 is TGTGCCTGGAGCCTACCGACCATGACAGGGGGTCGGCATGGCTACACCTTC. Using reference TRBV30 and TRBJ1-2 for the parts outside the CDR3, the full variable domain is SQTIHQWPATLVQPVGSPLSLECTVEGTSNPNLYWYRQAAGRGLQLLFYSVGIGQISSEVPQNLSASRPQDRQFILSSKKLLLSDSGFYLCAWSLPTMTGGRHGYTFGSGTRLTVV.

This clone is a singleton in its sample. V usage is TRBV2 and J usage is TRBJ1-1; D is ambiguous. Germline CDR1 and CDR2: SNHLY and FYNNEI. V gave up 5 bases and J gave up 0 bases, with 7 bases separating them. This CDR3 region has 13 residues. CDR3 DNA sequence: TGTGCCAGCAGTCCCCAAATGAACACTGAAGCTTTCTTT. Amino acid sequence: CASSPQMNTEAFF.